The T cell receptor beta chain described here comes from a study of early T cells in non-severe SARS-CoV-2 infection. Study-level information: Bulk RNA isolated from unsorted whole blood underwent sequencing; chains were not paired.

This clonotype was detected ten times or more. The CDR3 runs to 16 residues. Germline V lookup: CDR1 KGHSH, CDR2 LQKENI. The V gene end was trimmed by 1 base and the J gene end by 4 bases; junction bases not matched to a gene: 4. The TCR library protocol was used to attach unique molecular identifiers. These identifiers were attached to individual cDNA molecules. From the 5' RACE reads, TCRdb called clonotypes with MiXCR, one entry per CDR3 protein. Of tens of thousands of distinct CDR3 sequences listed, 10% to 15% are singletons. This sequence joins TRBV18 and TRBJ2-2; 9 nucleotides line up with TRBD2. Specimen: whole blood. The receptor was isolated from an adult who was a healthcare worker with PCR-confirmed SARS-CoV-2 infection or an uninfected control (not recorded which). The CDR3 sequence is CASSPRGLAFTGELFF. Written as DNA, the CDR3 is TGTGCCAGCTCACCACGGGGACTAGCCTTCACCGGGGAGCTGTTTTTT.